This T cell receptor beta chain came from a study of cytomegalovirus exposure and HLA in healthy donors (dated by TCRdb to between 2016 and 2019). For context, the study as a whole: According to an earlier analysis of 550 to 750 of the donors, 150 million to 200 million T cells yielded 90 million to 130 million unique TCR beta sequences and about 300 Gb of sequence data. Roughly 300 gigabases of sequencing data and roughly 80 million unique TCR sequences made up an early release that covered approximately 700 HLA-typed donors. The genetic ancestry cluster associated with self-reported Caucasian donors included about 84% of the roughly 380 genotyped donors. The study aimed to test whether cataloging public T cell receptors could reveal signatures of past pathogen exposure. The study profiled the T cell repertoires of 500 to 800 subjects by immunosequencing and related them to cytomegalovirus serostatus. A separate validation cohort of roughly 130 different subjects was used in addition to the 666-subject first cohort. The study combined high-throughput TCR immunosequencing, statistical association of individual TCRs with disease status, and machine learning to predict cytomegalovirus infection status. A later analysis re-analyzed previously published TCR beta repertoires from approximately 700 donors and added high-resolution HLA genotyping to study TCR occurrence patterns. In the later analysis, no new phenotypic data were used to find candidate immune exposures; instead, reliance was placed on TCR beta sequences and their occurrence across donors. In an earlier analysis of roughly 600 of the donors, high-throughput TCR beta sequencing was used to judge whether each TCR beta V gene segment behaved as functional or pseudogenic. Donor age, sex, ethnicity and CMV serostatus were compiled alongside the repertoire data. In a later genetic analysis, genome-wide SNP genotypes for about three fifths of the roughly 670 donors were used, and that subset was treated as a discovery cohort. Every repertoire in the discovery cohort had been generated on one and the same sequencing platform. HLA typing covered class I and class II loci at four-digit resolution. Typing coverage differed by locus: A, B, C, DRB1 and DQB1 were typed in about 620-630 donors, DQA1 in 522, DPA1 in some 570, and DPB1 in 472. Because of strong linkage in the cohort, roughly five DR-DQ haplotypes were treated as single units for association and clustering. Across around 400 genotyped donors of the cohort, an average of 235,054 unique TCR beta nucleotide sequences per donor were sequenced, and approximately 17% of those sequences were non-productive.

Study-wide conclusions, independent of this receptor: Linkage disequilibrium might explain the correlated functional status among segregating V segments, but an unknown experimental factor could not be ruled out. In a later genetic analysis, fewer N-insertions in productive TCRs were reported among donors in an Asian-associated ancestry cluster than the roughly 700-donor mean. CMV serostatus was the only immune exposure information available for the cohort. HLA typing was unavailable for some donors at each locus, so association tests used only the typed subset. At a false discovery rate of 0.05, a later analysis linked fewer than 20,000 TCR beta sequences to specific HLA alleles. The classifier was reported to diagnose cytomegalovirus status with high specificity and sensitivity in both the original cohort and the validation cohort. Sequencing depth was assumed to be roughly uniform across donors in the presence/absence analyses, though that assumption may not hold. A further reported finding was that TCR beta sequences accurately predicted the HLA-A and HLA-B alleles for most subjects in the first cohort. Three of the identified cytomegalovirus-associated TCR beta chains were confirmed in vitro to be specific for cytomegalovirus antigens. Only TCR beta chains were sequenced in this cohort, and the absence of alpha or paired-chain data limited detectable features. According to a later analysis, TCR association rates differed among HLA loci, with DRB1 alleles showing the most associated TCRs and HLA-C alleles showing the fewest. Because the 87-base-pair reads could not distinguish some IMGT-functional V segments, including TRBV6-2 and TRBV6-3, those segments were excluded. The sequencing pipeline was judged likely to have produced a cluster of highly shared sequence variants as a technical artifact. In an earlier analysis of about 600 of the donors, most TCR beta V segments appeared in productive rearrangements about 87% or about 30% of the time, broadly matching IMGT annotations. A later genetic analysis associated a missense DCLRE1C variant with V-gene and J-gene trimming of TCR beta chains, and an independent cohort replicated the association. The study gave a list of 150 to 200 TCR beta chains associated with cytomegalovirus. A later analysis reported that several top co-occurrence clusters appeared linked to parvovirus B19, influenza, CMV and Epstein-Barr virus. While some public TCRs were present in many individuals, most TCR sequences turned up only very rarely across donors. When HLA alleles, especially DR and DQ, strongly co-occurred, TCR associations were difficult to assign to individual alleles. Because counts were too low, 15 to 20 rarely observed V segments, including chromosome 9 orphons, were excluded from the earlier analysis of several hundred of the donors. Compared with equally common non-associated chains, HLA-associated TCR beta chains in a later analysis were more clonally expanded and had lower generation probabilities. A later analysis found that most CMV-associated TCR beta chains appeared HLA-restricted, with HLA associations seemingly driven largely by CMV exposure. According to the authors, the approach could potentially be generalized to other disease states and immunological phenotypes.

Libraries were prepared through the immunoSEQ multiplex PCR assay. A mixture of 60 forward primers for TCR Vbeta segments and 13 reverse primers for TCR Jbeta segments was used in the multiplex PCR. The CDR3 region of rearranged TCR beta genes was amplified from genomic DNA with a multiplex PCR assay. On the Illumina HiSeq System, the amplified TCR beta libraries were sequenced as 87-base-pair reads. As for how the authors treated the data: In a later analysis, roughly 80 million unique TCR beta chains were counted across the approximately 640 repertoires, and about 9.9 million of these chains were shared by at least two donors. To remove PCR and sequencing errors, raw reads were error-corrected and collapsed into unique sequences using a nearest-neighbor algorithm that merged closely related sequences. Alignment of CDR3 sequences to IMGT reference sequences was used to assign V, D and J gene segments. For a sequence to be retained, a match of at least six nucleotides to both a V gene segment and a J gene segment was required. Rearrangements were called productive when the CDR3 lacked stop codons and stayed in frame with V and J; all others were non-productive. Following IMGT convention, CDR3 was defined as the stretch from the second conserved V-encoded cysteine up to the conserved J-encoded phenylalanine. The earlier analysis of around 640 of the donors excluded sequences that lacked an unambiguous match to a single V gene segment. An earlier analysis of 500 to 700 of the donors classified V segments as functional when productive rearrangements were above 56.7% and as segregating when the standard deviation between donors was above 5%. A statistical classification framework was built to diagnose cytomegalovirus status from the catalog of TCR beta chain sequences. A later analysis assigned V and J genes by comparing TCR nucleotide sequences with IMGT/GENE-DB human TR gene sequences. In a later analysis, CDR3 sequences and most-parsimonious VDJ recombination scenarios were assigned using the TCRdist pipeline. In a later analysis, each TCR beta chain was defined by its CDR3 amino acid sequence together with its V-gene family, and reads without a unique V-gene family were excluded. A later analysis removed roughly 590 highly shared, low-generation-probability nucleotide sequences to deal with suspected cross-contamination and a sequencing artifact. For each public chain, a later analysis derived a clonal expansion index from normalized ranks of inferred template counts within each repertoire. A later analysis computed generation probabilities with a VDJ recombination model fitted to out-of-frame rearrangements, and checked the results against IGoR. In a later analysis, hypergeometric tests were used to score TCR-TCR, TCR-HLA and TCR-CMV co-occurrence, with a repertoire-size bias correction applied to TCR pairs. To estimate false discovery rates, a later analysis permuted the HLA or CMV assignments 20 times. In a later analysis, co-occurring TCRs were grouped using DBSCAN, and TCRdist sequence similarity was added for clustering within HLA-allele-positive subsets. Repertoires with fewer than 30,000 or more than 120,000 public chains were left out of co-occurrence clustering, as were a few repertoires with anomalous nucleotide sharing. TCRdb took this table from immuneACCESS and kept in-frame rearrangements with V and J called. Such tables lack part of the clones; where checked against another copy, unresolved V genes explain under half of the gap, and the rest is unexplained. The DNA was the basis for D and trimming; V, J and clone size are from that table. This sample is represented by some 200,000 clones; less than 90% of them were singletons. 1.5% to 2% of the sample rests with the top ten.

Note on this clone: The antigen it binds to is not known. No much larger clonotype is one base removed from it; base qualities were not supplied.

The cohort comprised 666 healthy bone marrow donors. Cohort members were all nominally healthy when sampled, although unrecorded immune exposures were likely present. The donor was CMV seronegative and was included in the group of about 400 seronegative cohort members. Each donor provided a peripheral blood sample, and peripheral blood mononuclear cells were used for TCR beta sequencing. Genomic DNA was extracted from the blood cell samples with the Qiagen DNeasy Blood Extraction Kit. For CDR1 and CDR2, the germline V gene (reference sequence) lists LNHDA and SQIVND. The CDR3 goes from the cysteine to the phenylalanine over 17 residues. The sequence is cut down to CDR3 DNA, 51 bases in frame from base 1. Germline trimming: 6 bases from V, 5 bases from J; junction bases outside gene matches: 14.

The sequence was collected from a man aged 50-60 years in good health and CMV-seronegative. The chain joins TRBV19 to TRBJ2-7; 12 nucleotides in the junction match TRBD2. The sequencing input was PBMCs. The DNA reads TGTGCCAGTAGGCGACAGACTAGCGGGGGATTAGGAGACGAGCAGTACTTC. This translates into CASRRQTSGGLGDEQYF.